The subject of this entry is one T cell receptor beta chain. What it binds is unknown. The CDR3 loop spans 14 amino acids. Between the trimmed V and J ends, which lost 3 bases and 3 bases, there was a span of 10 bases. Germline CDR1 reads SEHNR; CDR2 reads FQNEAQ (reference sequence). The data are from a study of OX40 agonist ivuxolimab in advanced cancers. General study points: Researchers did not establish what antigens the expanded peripheral T cells target.

Clones were read by immunoSEQ multiplex PCR, and TCRdb kept only the in-frame ones, dropping some. The sample holds about 81,000 clones, more than 70% seen once. The clonotype comes from an adult with an advanced solid tumor such as melanoma, head and neck, liver or kidney cancer. This material consisted of CD4+ or CD8+ T cells sorted from blood, taken in a trial of the OX40 agonist ivuxolimab. The V gene is TRBV7-9, the J gene TRBJ2-3; no firm D call. This CDR3 is CASSFSGGTDTQYF. Here the CDR3 DNA reads TGTGCCAGCAGCTTTTCGGGTGGTACAGATACGCAGTATTTT.